This entry is about one TCR beta chain. In the source study's methods: How many nucleated cells were present was estimated from reference gene primer amplification. Repertoires were generated with immunoSEQ multiplex PCR, while TCRdb's copy carries only in-frame clones and drops some. V, J and clone size were drawn from that table, and D and trimming were deduced from the DNA. Seen here are approximately 150,000 clones, 87% observed once, and the top ten hold about 4.6%. This specimen comes from a study of blood T cell repertoires in COVID-19. In the study overall: Sites across the United States, Italy and Spain contributed samples from acute and convalescent COVID-19. PBMCs, B-cell-depleted T cells, or T cells provided the cDNA or gDNA that made up the material.

This TCR was recovered from a woman aged 55-69 years with active or convalescent COVID-19. Sequences were obtained from peripheral blood.

The CDR3 DNA sequence: TGTGCCAGTACCCCCGCAGGACGGACAGGGGAAGAGACCCAGTACTTC. Translating it yields CASTPAGRTGEETQYF. The chain combines TRBV19 with TRBJ2-5; the match to TRBD1 covers 9 bases. The trim removed 7 bases at V and 3 bases at J, leaving 12 bases unmatched. Germline CDR1 and CDR2: LNHDA and SQIVND (reference sequence). This CDR3 is built from 16 residues. Based on the CDR3 plus reference TRBV19 and TRBJ2-5, the full variable domain is DGGITQSPKYLFRKEGQNVTLSCEQNLNHDAMYWYRQDPGQGLRLIYYSQIVNDFQKGDIAEGYSVSREKKESFPLTVTSAQKNPTAFYLCASTPAGRTGEETQYFGPGTRLLVL.